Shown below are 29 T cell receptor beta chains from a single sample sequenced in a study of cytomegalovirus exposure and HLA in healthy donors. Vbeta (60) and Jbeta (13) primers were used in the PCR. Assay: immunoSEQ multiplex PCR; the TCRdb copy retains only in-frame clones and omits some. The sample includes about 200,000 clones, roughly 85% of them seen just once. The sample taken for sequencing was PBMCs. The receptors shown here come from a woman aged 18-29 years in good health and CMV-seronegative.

The CDR3 DNA reads TGTGCCAGCAGCTTAACTCCGGGTTATTCTGAGCAGTTCTTC. Its protein is CASSLTPGYSEQFF. V gene TRBV7-8 combines with J gene TRBJ2-1, with D unresolved. Trimming took 2 bases from V and 9 from J, leaving 14 bases between them. The CDR3 totals 14 residues. CDR1 and CDR2 (germline): SGHVS, FQNEAQ. Full variable domain (outside the CDR3, taken from reference TRBV7-8 and TRBJ2-1): GAGVSQSPRYKVAKRGQDVALRCDPISGHVSLFWYQQALGQGPEFLTYFQNEAQLDKSGLPSDRFFAERPEGSVSTLKIQRTQQEDSAVYLCASSLTPGYSEQFFGPGTRLTVL.

The CDR3 reads CASSLAGGPGELFF. CDR3 DNA sequence: TGTGCCAGCAGCTTAGCGGGGGGTCCCGGGGAGCTGTTTTTT. V gene TRBV7-9 combines with J gene TRBJ2-2; tentative D call: TRBD2 (6 bases). This CDR3 region has 14 residues. In germline, CDR1 is SEHNR, CDR2 FQNEAQ (reference sequence). The ends were cut back, 0 bases at V and 6 bases at J, with 8 bases in the middle.

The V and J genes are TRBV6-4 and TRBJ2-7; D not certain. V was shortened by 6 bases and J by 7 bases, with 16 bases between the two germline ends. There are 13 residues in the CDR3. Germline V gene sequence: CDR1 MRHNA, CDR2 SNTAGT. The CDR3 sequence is CASSLSGPREQYV. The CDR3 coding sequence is TGTGCCAGCAGCTTGTCCGGCCCGAGGGAGCAGTACGTC.

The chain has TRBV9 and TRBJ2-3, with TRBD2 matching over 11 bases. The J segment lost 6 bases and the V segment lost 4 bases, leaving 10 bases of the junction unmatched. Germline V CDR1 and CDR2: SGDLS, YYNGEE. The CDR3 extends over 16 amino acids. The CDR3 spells CASSPLWTSGPDTQYF. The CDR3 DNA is TGTGCCAGCAGCCCCTTATGGACTAGCGGGCCGGATACGCAGTATTTT. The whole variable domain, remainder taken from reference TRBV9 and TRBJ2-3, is DSGVTQTPKHLITATGQRVTLRCSPRSGDLSVYWYQQSLDQGLQFLIQYYNGEERAKGNILERFSAQQFPDLHSELNLSSLELGDSALYFCASSPLWTSGPDTQYFGPGTRLTVL.

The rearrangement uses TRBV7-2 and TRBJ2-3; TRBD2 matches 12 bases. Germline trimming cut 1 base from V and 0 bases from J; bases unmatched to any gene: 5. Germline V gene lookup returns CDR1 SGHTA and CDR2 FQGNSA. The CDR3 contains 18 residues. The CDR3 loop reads CASSLGLAGGKSTDTQYF. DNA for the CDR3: TGTGCCAGCAGCTTAGGGCTAGCGGGAGGGAAAAGCACAGATACGCAGTATTTT.

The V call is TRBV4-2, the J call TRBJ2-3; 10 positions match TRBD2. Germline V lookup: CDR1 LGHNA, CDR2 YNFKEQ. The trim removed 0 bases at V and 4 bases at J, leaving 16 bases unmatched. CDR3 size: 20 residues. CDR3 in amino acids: CASSQDYFRPAGGPADTQYF. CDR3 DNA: TGTGCCAGCAGCCAAGATTACTTCCGTCCAGCGGGAGGGCCGGCAGATACGCAGTATTTT.

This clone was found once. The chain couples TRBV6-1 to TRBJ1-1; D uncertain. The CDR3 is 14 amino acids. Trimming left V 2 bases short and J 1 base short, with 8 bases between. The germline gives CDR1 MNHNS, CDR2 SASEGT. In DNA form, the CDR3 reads TGTGCCAGCAGTGAACAACAGTCGAACACTGAAGCTTTCTTT. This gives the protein CASSEQQSNTEAFF.

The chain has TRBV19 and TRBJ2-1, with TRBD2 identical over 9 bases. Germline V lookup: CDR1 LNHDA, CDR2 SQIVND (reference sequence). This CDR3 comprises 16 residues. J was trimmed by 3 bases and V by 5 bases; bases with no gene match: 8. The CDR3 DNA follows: TGTGCCAGTAGTCTGGTAGCGGGAGTTGGCTACAATGAGCAGTTCTTC. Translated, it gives CASSLVAGVGYNEQFF.

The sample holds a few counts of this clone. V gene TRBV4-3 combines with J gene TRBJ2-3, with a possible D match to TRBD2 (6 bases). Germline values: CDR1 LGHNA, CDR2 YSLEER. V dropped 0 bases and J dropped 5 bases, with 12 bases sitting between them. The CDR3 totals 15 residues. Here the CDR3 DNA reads TGCGCCAGCAGCCAAGAAGAACTGACTAGAGATACGCAGTATTTT. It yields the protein CASSQEELTRDTQYF.

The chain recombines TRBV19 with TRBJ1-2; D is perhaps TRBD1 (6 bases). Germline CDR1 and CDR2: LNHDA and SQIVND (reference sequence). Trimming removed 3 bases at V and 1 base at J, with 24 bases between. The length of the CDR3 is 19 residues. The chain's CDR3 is CASSMARDTVAKLNYGYTF. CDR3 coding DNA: TGTGCCAGTAGTATGGCCAGGGACACTGTTGCAAAGCTTAACTATGGCTACACCTTC.

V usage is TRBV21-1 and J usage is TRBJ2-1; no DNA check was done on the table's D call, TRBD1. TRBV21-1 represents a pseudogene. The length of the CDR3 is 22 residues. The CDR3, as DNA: TGTGCCAGCAGCGCGTATCACAGACCGGGACAGGGATCGGGAGAATCCTACAATGAGCAGTTCTTC. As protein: CASSAYHRPGQGSGESYNEQFF.

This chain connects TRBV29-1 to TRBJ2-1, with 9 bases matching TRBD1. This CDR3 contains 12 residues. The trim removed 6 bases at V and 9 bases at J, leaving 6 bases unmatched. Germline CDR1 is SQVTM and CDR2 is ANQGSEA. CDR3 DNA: TGCAGCGTCGCCCAGACAGGGGGTGAGCAGTTCTTC. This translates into CSVAQTGGEQFF.

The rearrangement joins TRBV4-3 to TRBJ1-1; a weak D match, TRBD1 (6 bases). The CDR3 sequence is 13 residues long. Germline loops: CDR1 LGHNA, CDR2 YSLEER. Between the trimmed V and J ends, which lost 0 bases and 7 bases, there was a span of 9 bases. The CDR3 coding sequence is TGCGCCAGCAGCCAAGAAGGGGGATGTGAAGCTTTCTTT. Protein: CASSQEGGCEAFF.

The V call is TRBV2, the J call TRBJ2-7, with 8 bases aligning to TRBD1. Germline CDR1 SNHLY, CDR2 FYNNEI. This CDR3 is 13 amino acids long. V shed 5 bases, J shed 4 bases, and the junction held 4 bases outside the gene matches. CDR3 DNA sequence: TGTGCCAGCAGTTATACAGGGGGATACGAGCAGTACGTC. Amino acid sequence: CASSYTGGYEQYV.

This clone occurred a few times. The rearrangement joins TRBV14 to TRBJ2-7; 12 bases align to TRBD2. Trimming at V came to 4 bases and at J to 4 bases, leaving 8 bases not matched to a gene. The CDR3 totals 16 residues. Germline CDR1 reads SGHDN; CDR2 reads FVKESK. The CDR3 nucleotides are TGTGCCAGCAGCCCTTGGACTAGCGGGGTAGAATACGAGCAGTACGTC. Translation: CASSPWTSGVEYEQYV.

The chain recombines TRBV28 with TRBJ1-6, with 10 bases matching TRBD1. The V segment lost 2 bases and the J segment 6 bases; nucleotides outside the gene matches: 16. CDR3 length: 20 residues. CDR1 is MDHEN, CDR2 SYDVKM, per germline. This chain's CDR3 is CASSLPTGTGVIRGNSPLHF. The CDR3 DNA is TGTGCCAGCAGTTTACCAACCGGGACAGGGGTAATTCGGGGTAATTCACCCCTCCACTTT.

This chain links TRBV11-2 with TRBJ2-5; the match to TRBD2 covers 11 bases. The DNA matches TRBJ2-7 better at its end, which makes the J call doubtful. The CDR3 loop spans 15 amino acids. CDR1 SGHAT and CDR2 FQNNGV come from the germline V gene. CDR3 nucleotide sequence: TGTGCCAGCAGCTATACTAGCGGGGGCTTCTACGAGCAGTACTTC. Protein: CASSYTSGGFYEQYF.

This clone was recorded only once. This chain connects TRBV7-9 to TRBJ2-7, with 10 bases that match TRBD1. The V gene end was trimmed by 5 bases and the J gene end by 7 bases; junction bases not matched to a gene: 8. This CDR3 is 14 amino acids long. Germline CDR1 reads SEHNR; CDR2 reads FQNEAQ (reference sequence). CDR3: CASSPVPGQGEQYF. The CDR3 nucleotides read TGTGCCAGCAGCCCAGTCCCGGGACAGGGGGAGCAGTACTTC.

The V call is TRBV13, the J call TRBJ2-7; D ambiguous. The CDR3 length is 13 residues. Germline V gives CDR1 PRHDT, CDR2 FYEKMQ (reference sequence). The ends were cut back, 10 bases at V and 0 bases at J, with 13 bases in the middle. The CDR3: CATTYQNSYEQYF. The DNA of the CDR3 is TGTGCCACCACCTATCAAAACTCCTACGAGCAGTACTTC.

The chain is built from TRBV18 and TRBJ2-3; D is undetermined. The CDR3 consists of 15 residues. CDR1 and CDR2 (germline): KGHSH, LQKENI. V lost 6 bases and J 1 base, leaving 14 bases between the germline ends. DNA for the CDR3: TGTGCCAGCTCCCCTTGGGCGTCTGGCACAGATACGCAGTATTTT. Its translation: CASSPWASGTDTQYF. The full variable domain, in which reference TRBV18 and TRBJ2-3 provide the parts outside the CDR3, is NAGVMQNPRHLVRRRGQEARLRCSPMKGHSHVYWYRQLPEEGLKFMVYLQKENIIDESGMPKERFSAEFPKEGPSILRIQQVVRGDSAAYFCASSPWASGTDTQYFGPGTRLTVL.

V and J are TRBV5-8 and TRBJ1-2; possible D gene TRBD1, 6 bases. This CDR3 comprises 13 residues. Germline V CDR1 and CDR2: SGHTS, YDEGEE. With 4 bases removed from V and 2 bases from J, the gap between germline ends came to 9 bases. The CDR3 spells CASSPGANYGYTF. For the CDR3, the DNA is TGTGCCAGCAGCCCAGGGGCCAACTATGGCTACACCTTC.

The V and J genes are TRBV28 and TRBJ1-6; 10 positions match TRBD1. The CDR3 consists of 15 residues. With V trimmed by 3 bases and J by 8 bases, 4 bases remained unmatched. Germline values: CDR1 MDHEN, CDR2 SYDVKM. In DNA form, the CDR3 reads TGTGCCAGCAGTTTCAGACAGGGGGCGGATTCACCCCTCCACTTT. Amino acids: CASSFRQGADSPLHF.

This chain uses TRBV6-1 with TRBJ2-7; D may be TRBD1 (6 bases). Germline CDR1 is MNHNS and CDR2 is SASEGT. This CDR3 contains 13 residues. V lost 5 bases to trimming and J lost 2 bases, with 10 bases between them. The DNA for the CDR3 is TGTGCCAGCAGTCCCAGGGGTACCTACGAGCAGTACTTC. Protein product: CASSPRGTYEQYF.

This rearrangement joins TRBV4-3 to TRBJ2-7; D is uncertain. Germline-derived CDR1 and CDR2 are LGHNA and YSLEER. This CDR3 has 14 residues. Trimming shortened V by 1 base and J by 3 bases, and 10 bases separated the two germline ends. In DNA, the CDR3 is TGCGCCAGCAGCCAAGTGCTAGGCTTCTACGAGCAGTACTTC. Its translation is CASSQVLGFYEQYF.

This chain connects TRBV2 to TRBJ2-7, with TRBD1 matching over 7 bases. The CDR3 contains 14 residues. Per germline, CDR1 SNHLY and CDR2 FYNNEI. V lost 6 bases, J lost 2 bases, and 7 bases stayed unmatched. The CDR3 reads CASRRLGTAYEQYF. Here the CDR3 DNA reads TGTGCCAGCAGGAGACTCGGGACAGCCTACGAGCAGTACTTC.

Here the CDR3 reads CASKSGAPGTEAFF. Here the CDR3 DNA reads TGTGCCAGTAAGTCAGGGGCGCCCGGCACTGAAGCTTTCTTT. The chain uses TRBV19 and TRBJ1-1; tentative D call: TRBD1 (6 bases). V dropped 7 bases and J dropped 4 bases, with 16 bases sitting between them. Per the germline V gene, CDR1 is LNHDA and CDR2 is SQIVND (reference sequence). This CDR3 region has 14 residues.

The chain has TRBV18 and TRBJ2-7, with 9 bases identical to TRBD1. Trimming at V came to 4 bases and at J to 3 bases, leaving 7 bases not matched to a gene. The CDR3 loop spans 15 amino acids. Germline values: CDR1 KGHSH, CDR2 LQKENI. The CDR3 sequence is CASSQPGQGLYEQYF. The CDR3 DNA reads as TGTGCCAGCTCACAGCCGGGACAGGGTCTCTACGAGCAGTACTTC.

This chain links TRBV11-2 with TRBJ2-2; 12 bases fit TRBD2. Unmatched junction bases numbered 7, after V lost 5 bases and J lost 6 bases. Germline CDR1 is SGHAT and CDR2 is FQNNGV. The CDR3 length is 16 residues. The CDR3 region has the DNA TGTGCCAGCAGCCCCTGGACTAGCGGGGACCCCGGGGAGCTGTTTTTT. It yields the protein CASSPWTSGDPGELFF.

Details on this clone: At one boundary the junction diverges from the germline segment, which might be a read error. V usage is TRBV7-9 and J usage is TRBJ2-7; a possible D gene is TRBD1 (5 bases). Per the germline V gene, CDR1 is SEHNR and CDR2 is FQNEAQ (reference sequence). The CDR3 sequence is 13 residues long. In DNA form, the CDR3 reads TGTTCCAGCAGCTTAGCCGTGGGGCACGAGCAGTACTTC. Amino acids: CSSSLAVGHEQYF.